Listed here are 26 T cell receptor beta chains from one sample, sequenced in a study of T cell clonality in common variable immunodeficiency (dated by TCRdb to about 2015). Library construction relied on the immunoSEQ multiplex PCR assay. TCRdb stores this immuneACCESS table with in-frame sequences only. Part of the clones is absent; in the studies checked, under half of the shortfall reflects unresolved V genes, and no reason is known for the rest. The data for this sample show about 52,000 clones, each detected more than once. 2% to 2.5% of the sample rests with the top ten. Sequencing was performed on peripheral blood mononuclear cells. The receptors were sampled from a person between 18 and 75 years old in good health.

Ten or more counts support this clone. The read comes to an end 3 residues before the CDR3 does, leaving the germline J gene to fill in the end. The chain uses TRBV18 and TRBJ1-1, with 7 bases lining up with TRBD1. Germline CDR1 KGHSH, CDR2 LQKENI. CDR3 size: 14 residues. V was pared by 3 bases and J by 5 bases, with 6 bases of the junction left unmatched. This CDR3 reads CASSPDRVTTEAFF. The sequenced part of the CDR3 DNA is TGTGCCAGCTCACCCGACAGGGTAACGACTGAA.

At least ten counts were recorded for this clone. The CDR3 extends 3 residues past the end of the read, so its final part is completed from the germline J gene. V and J are TRBV7-3 and TRBJ2-1; D is undetermined. Deletions cut 2 bases from V and 6 bases from J, with 5 bases between. CDR1 is SGHTA and CDR2 is FQGTGA in the germline V gene. There are 12 residues in the CDR3. The CDR3 sequence: CASSLSGNEQFF. CDR3 bases read: TGTGCCAGCAGCTTATCGGGCAATGAG.

This clone was counted many times. Sequencing ends 3 residues short of the CDR3 end; the germline J gene provides the rest. The chain couples TRBV5-1 to TRBJ2-7; 12 bases are shared with TRBD2. V trimming: 4 bases; J trimming: 5 bases; junction bases outside the gene matches: 7. Germline assignment: CDR1 SGHRS and CDR2 YFSETQ. The CDR3 contains 15 residues. The DNA read from the CDR3 is TGCGCCAGCAGCGATAGACTAGCGGGAGCCCACGAG. Translating it yields CASSDRLAGAHE. The complete CDR3 protein is CASSDRLAGAHEQYF. Filled out from reference TRBV5-1 and TRBJ2-7, the complete variable domain reads KAGVTQTPRYLIKTRGQQVTLSCSPISGHRSVSWYQQTPGQGLQFLFEYFSETQRNKGNFPGRFSGRQFSNSRSEMNVSTLELGDSALYLCASSDRLAGAHEQYFGPGTRLTVT.

At least ten counts were recorded for this clone. With the read ending 3 residues before the CDR3 end, the germline J gene is used to fill in that end. This chain connects TRBV7-8 to TRBJ2-5; 11 bases line up with TRBD2. CDR3 length: 15 amino acids. Trimming took 4 bases from V and 5 from J; bases not matched to a gene: 6. CDR1 and CDR2 (germline): SGHVS, FQNEAQ. The CDR3 bases that were read are TGTGCCAGCAGCTCTAGCGGGAGGCTTCGGGAGACC. Its translation: CASSSSGRLRET. The whole CDR3 sequence reads CASSSSGRLRETQYF.

The table lists this clone with many counts. The DNA ends 3 residues before the CDR3 does, and the rest of the CDR3 is filled in from the germline J gene. J is TRBJ2-2 and V is TRBV7-9, with 8 bases lining up with TRBD1. V lost 5 bases and J lost 5; bases outside the gene matches: 7. Germline V gene sequence: CDR1 SEHNR, CDR2 FQNEAQ (reference sequence). The CDR3 contains 15 residues. The CDR3 DNA, read in part, is TGTGCCAGCAGCCGGACAGGGATTGAGACCGGGGAG. Translating gives CASSRTGIETGE. The whole CDR3 protein reads CASSRTGIETGELFF.

This clone was counted ten times or more. Coverage ceases 3 residues before the CDR3 finishes, and the germline J gene fills in the end. V gene TRBV6-1 combines with J gene TRBJ2-3, with no clear D. This CDR3 contains 14 residues. Per germline, CDR1 MNHNS and CDR2 SASEGT. V lost 3 bases and J lost 1, with 8 bases in between. The CDR3 reads CASSETPGTDTQYF. The covered CDR3 bases are TGTGCCAGCAGTGAGACACCCGGCACAGATACG.

This clone was seen ten or more times. The sequence runs out 3 residues before the end of the CDR3; the remainder is reconstructed from the germline J gene. The rearrangement joins TRBV7-9 to TRBJ2-7; D may be TRBD2 (5 bases). Germline V gene data show CDR1 as SEHNR and CDR2 as FQNEAQ (reference sequence). This CDR3 is 15 amino acids long. V gave up 2 bases and J gave up 6 bases, with 17 bases separating them. Partial CDR3 DNA: TGTGCCAGCAGCTTACCTAGGACTGATAAACTCGAG. Amino acid sequence: CASSLPRTDKLE. The complete CDR3 sequence is CASSLPRTDKLEQYF.

This clone turned up a few times. The DNA ends 3 residues before the CDR3 does, and the rest of the CDR3 is filled in from the germline J gene. The V gene is TRBV19, the J gene TRBJ1-2; 9 positions match TRBD1. Germline V gene sequence: CDR1 LNHDA, CDR2 SQIVND (reference sequence). The CDR3 totals 15 residues. Trimming cost V 3 bases and J 0 bases; bases outside gene matches: 2. Here the CDR3 reads CASSIGTGPNYGYTF. The CDR3 bases that were read are TGTGCCAGTAGTATCGGGACAGGGCCTAACTATGGC.

To note about this clone: The DNA ends 3 residues before the CDR3 does, and the rest of the CDR3 is filled in from the germline J gene. The V call is TRBV19, the J call TRBJ2-3; TRBD2 might be the D (6 bases). CDR1 and CDR2 (germline): LNHDA, SQIVND (reference sequence). This CDR3 is 15 amino acids long. CDR3 sequence: CATLEGSYSNQPQYF. The DNA read from the CDR3 is TGTGCCACCCTGGAGGGGAGTTATAGCAATCAGCCG.

This clone occurred a few times. The CDR3 extends 3 residues past the end of the read, so its final part is completed from the germline J gene. The V and J genes are TRBV30 and TRBJ1-1; tentative D call: TRBD1 (6 bases). Deletions cut 4 bases from V and 0 bases from J, with 6 bases between. CDR1 is GTSNPN and CDR2 is SVGIG in the germline V gene (reference sequence). The CDR3 loop spans 12 amino acids. CDR3 sequence: CAWTGVNTEAFF. The sequenced CDR3 bases are TGTGCCTGGACAGGGGTGAACACTGAA.

This clone was seen many times. Read coverage stops 3 residues before the CDR3 terminus; the germline J gene supplies the remainder. V and J are TRBV18 and TRBJ2-1, with 8 bases fitting TRBD2. CDR3 size: 15 residues. CDR1 and CDR2 from the germline V gene are KGHSH and LQKENI. The junction had 7 bases not matched to a gene; V was cut back by 7 bases and J by 2 bases. The CDR3 loop is CASFPSGLAYNEQFF. The CDR3 DNA, read in part, is TGTGCCAGCTTTCCTAGCGGGCTCGCCTACAATGAG.

About this clone: The observed sequence ends 3 residues before the CDR3 terminus, with the missing tail filled in from the germline J gene. This chain uses TRBV18 with TRBJ1-2; 9 bases are shared with TRBD1. This CDR3 has 18 amino acids. Germline V gene lookup returns CDR1 KGHSH and CDR2 LQKENI. Trimming at V came to 1 base and at J to 0 bases, leaving 9 bases not matched to a gene. Incomplete CDR3 DNA: TGTGCCAGCTCACCACTCGGACAGGGGACCACAGCTAACTATGGC. Amino acids: CASSPLGQGTTANYG. The CDR3 in its entirety is CASSPLGQGTTANYGYTF.

This clone has at least ten counts. Sequencing ends 3 residues short of the CDR3 end; the germline J gene provides the rest. The rearrangement uses TRBV20-1 and TRBJ2-3; possible D gene TRBD2, 6 bases. V lost 1 base to trimming and J lost 2 bases, with 16 bases between them. CDR3 length equals 16 residues. The germline CDR1 and CDR2 sequences are DFQATT and SNEGSKA (reference sequence). CDR3 protein: CSARALERTTTDTQYF. The part of the CDR3 DNA that was read is TGCAGTGCTAGAGCACTTGAGCGGACTACCACAGATACG.

Comments on this clone: The read halts 3 residues ahead of the CDR3 end, with the missing end drawn from the germline J gene. This sequence joins TRBV19 and TRBJ2-1; TRBD1 agrees at 7 bases. With V trimmed by 0 bases and J by 2 bases, 4 bases remained unmatched. The CDR3 is 16 amino acids. Germline values: CDR1 LNHDA, CDR2 SQIVND (reference sequence). The chain's CDR3 is CASSIEGQLTYNEQFF. Incomplete CDR3 DNA: TGTGCCAGTAGTATAGAGGGACAGTTAACCTACAATGAG.

This clone was seen ten or more times. With the read ending 3 residues before the CDR3 end, the germline J gene is used to fill in that end. The chain recombines TRBV30 with TRBJ1-6; D unclear. V dropped 1 base and J dropped 10 bases, with 17 bases sitting between them. Germline CDR1 GTSNPN, CDR2 SVGIG (reference sequence). CDR3 length: 15 residues. CDR3 loop: CAWSERAVGISPLHF. The sequenced CDR3 bases are TGTGCCTGGAGTGAGCGGGCCGTCGGTATCTCACCC.

In this sample, this clone turned up many times. The CDR3 DNA, read in part, is TGTGCCCTCAGGGGGATGACAGATACG. Protein product: CALRGMTDT. The entire CDR3 reads CALRGMTDTQYF. This chain links TRBV5-4 with TRBJ2-3, with 7 nucleotides matching TRBD1. The read stops 3 residues short of the end of the CDR3; the missing end is completed from the germline J gene. The V gene's germline CDR1 is SGHNT and CDR2 YYREEE (reference sequence). Unmatched junction bases numbered 5, after V lost 10 bases and J lost 3 bases. The CDR3 extends over 12 amino acids.

Many counts were recorded for this clone. Sequencing ends 3 residues short of the CDR3 end; the germline J gene provides the rest. V gene TRBV20-1 combines with J gene TRBJ1-4; perhaps TRBD1 as D (6 bases). The CDR3 covers 16 residues. Germline values: CDR1 DFQATT, CDR2 SNEGSKA (reference sequence). The CDR3 sequence is CSARPQGWGINSPLFF. The DNA read from the CDR3 is TGCAGTGCTAGACCACAGGGTTGGGGAATTAATTCACCA.

Ten or more counts support this clone. Coverage ceases 3 residues before the CDR3 finishes, and the germline J gene fills in the end. This chain links TRBV2 with TRBJ2-5; 7 bases align to TRBD1. This CDR3 region has 14 residues. The germline CDR1 and CDR2 sequences are SNHLY and FYNNEI. J gave up 2 bases and V 5 bases, and 5 bases lay outside the gene matches. The sequenced part of the CDR3 DNA is TGTGCCAGCAGTCCCGGGACAGTACAAGAGACC. Protein sequence: CASSPGTVQET. Given in full, the CDR3 is CASSPGTVQETQYF.

This clone appeared many times. The CDR3 goes on 3 residues after the read ends, and that part is filled in from the germline J gene. The chain links TRBV20-1 to TRBJ1-5; tentatively, D is TRBD1 (5 bases). Germline V CDR1 and CDR2: DFQATT, SNEGSKA (reference sequence). The V end lost 0 bases, the J end lost 6 bases, and 9 bases lay between the germline ends. The length of the CDR3 is 13 residues. The sequenced part of the CDR3 DNA is TGCAGTGCTAGAGACAGGGTGAGTCAGCCC. Its translation: CSARDRVSQP. From start to end, the CDR3 is CSARDRVSQPQHF.

This clone was seen repeatedly, ten times or more. The observed sequence ends 3 residues before the CDR3 terminus, with the missing tail filled in from the germline J gene. The V and J genes are TRBV5-1 and TRBJ1-3; D is possibly TRBD1 (6 bases). Trimming took 4 bases from V and 0 from J, leaving 17 bases between them. Germline V lookup: CDR1 SGHRS, CDR2 YFSETQ. The length of the CDR3 is 17 residues. The part of the CDR3 DNA that was read is TGCGCCAGCAGCCTTCAACCACAGGGCGGCTCTGGAAACACC. Its protein product is CASSLQPQGGSGNT. The complete CDR3 sequence is CASSLQPQGGSGNTIYF.

This clone was detected many times. The DNA ends 3 residues before the CDR3 does, and the rest of the CDR3 is filled in from the germline J gene. The gene calls are TRBV7-3 and TRBJ2-7; D unclear. CDR1 and CDR2 (germline): SGHTA, FQGTGA. The CDR3 covers 13 residues. Between the trimmed V and J ends, which lost 5 bases and 6 bases, there was a span of 14 bases. CDR3 bases read: TGTGCCAGCAGCCAACCCGGGTTAGGCGAG. Encoded protein: CASSQPGLGE. The CDR3, in full, reads CASSQPGLGEQYF.

This clone was detected many times. With the read ending 3 residues before the CDR3 end, the germline J gene is used to fill in that end. This chain joins TRBV2 and TRBJ2-1; D perhaps matches TRBD2 (5 bases). Trimming took 4 bases from V and 0 from J, leaving 13 bases between them. The V gene's germline CDR1 is SNHLY and CDR2 FYNNEI. The CDR3 has 16 residues. CDR3 protein: CASSASFSSSYNEQFF. The sequenced CDR3 bases are TGTGCCAGCAGTGCTAGCTTCTCGAGCTCCTACAATGAG.

This clone has ten or more counts. The missing CDR3 end, 3 residues past where the read stops, is filled in from the germline J gene. The chain recombines TRBV10-3 with TRBJ2-1; D may be TRBD2 (5 bases). The germline V and J ends were trimmed by 8 bases and 7 bases, with 12 bases remaining between them. Germline lookup yields CDR1 ENHRY and CDR2 SYGVKD. The CDR3 spans 12 residues. CDR3 DNA, as far as it was read: TGTGCCATCTCCGGTGGCGGGAATGAG. Protein: CAISGGGNE. The CDR3 reads in full as CAISGGGNEQFF.

On this clone: The CDR3 end is not reached by the read, which stops 3 residues before it; the germline J gene fills it in. The chain uses TRBV6-1 and TRBJ2-7; possible D gene TRBD2, 5 bases. Trimming pared 4 bases from V and 5 bases from J, leaving 21 bases between. Germline-derived CDR1 and CDR2 are MNHNS and SASEGT. The CDR3 extends over 16 amino acids. Partial CDR3 DNA: TGTGCCAGCAGTGGCCTTATCCGGGGTCCAAATCACGAG. It codes for CASSGLIRGPNHE. From start to end, the CDR3 is CASSGLIRGPNHEQYF.

This clone was recorded at least ten times. The DNA ends 3 residues before the CDR3 does, and the rest of the CDR3 is filled in from the germline J gene. The same CDR3 arises from other DNA sequences in this sample as well. V gene TRBV19 combines with J gene TRBJ1-2, with D possibly matching TRBD1 (6 bases). The germline V gene encodes CDR1 LNHDA and CDR2 SQIVND (reference sequence). Trimming pared 2 bases from V and 2 bases from J, leaving 6 bases between. This CDR3 comprises 13 residues. CDR3 region: CASSIQGNYGYTF. CDR3 DNA (partial): TGTGCCAGTAGTATACAGGGGAACTATGGC.

This clone was observed at least ten times. The DNA ends 3 residues before the CDR3 does, and the rest of the CDR3 is filled in from the germline J gene. The rearrangement joins TRBV19 to TRBJ1-4; 7 bases are a match to TRBD1. The trim removed 5 bases at V and 8 bases at J, leaving 5 bases unmatched. The CDR3 covers 13 residues. Germline V gene lookup returns CDR1 LNHDA and CDR2 SQIVND (reference sequence). The CDR3 here is CASSHDRAEKLFF. CDR3 DNA (partial): TGTGCCAGTAGTCACGACAGGGCGGAAAAA. The full variable domain, rest sourced from reference TRBV19 and TRBJ1-4, is DGGITQSPKYLFRKEGQNVTLSCEQNLNHDAMYWYRQDPGQGLRLIYYSQIVNDFQKGDIAEGYSVSREKKESFPLTVTSAQKNPTAFYLCASSHDRAEKLFFGSGTQLSVL.